This T cell receptor beta chain was captured by sequencing in a study of blood T cell repertoires in COVID-19. Clones were read by immunoSEQ multiplex PCR, and TCRdb kept only the in-frame ones, dropping some. This table has hundreds of thousands of clones, 88% appearing once. The CDR3 totals 15 residues. Germline-derived CDR1 and CDR2 are WSHSY and SAAADI. V lost 3 bases and J lost 7, with 13 bases in between. V gene TRBV10-2 combines with J gene TRBJ1-6; possibly TRBD1 for D (5 bases). The sequenced sample was peripheral blood. The TCR comes from a man aged 18 to 35 with active or convalescent COVID-19. The CDR3 region is CASSDHWGENSPLHF. The CDR3 DNA reads TGCGCCAGCAGTGACCACTGGGGGGAGAATTCACCCCTCCACTTT.